The clone carrying this TCR beta chain turned up a few times. There are 12 residues in the CDR3. Germline loops: CDR1 MNHEY, CDR2 SMNVEV (reference sequence). With 9 bases clipped from V and 3 bases from J, the junction kept 5 bases outside the gene matches. Assay used: immunoSEQ multiplex PCR; TCRdb lists only in-frame clones, some missing. The sample yields tens of thousands of clones, 85% to 90% seen once. This record belongs to a study of T cell changes during pregnancy in multiple sclerosis. The sequencing used peripheral blood, collected after pregnancy. This chain connects TRBV27 to TRBJ2-7; 7 bases line up with TRBD1. The TCR was taken from a female donor in good health, enrolled as a control in a pregnancy study. The CDR3 is CASKGGNYEQYF. The CDR3, as DNA: TGTGCCAGTAAAGGGGGCAACTACGAGCAGTACTTC.